This T cell receptor beta chain was identified in a study of cytomegalovirus exposure and HLA in healthy donors. Study information: Early released data had tens of millions of unique TCRs, all coming from HLA-typed donors. Study observations and caveats: In a later analysis, a missense DCLRE1C variant was linked to TCR beta V- and J-gene trimming. A list of 150 to 200 TCR beta chains associated with cytomegalovirus was given.

This clone showed up just once. Its antigen is unidentified. The CDR3 contains 11 residues. Per germline, CDR1 MDHEN and CDR2 SYDVKM. The V and J ends lost 6 bases and 4 bases respectively, with 6 bases between them. It was with 60 Vbeta and 13 Jbeta primers that the PCR ran. Sequenced by immunoSEQ multiplex PCR; TCRdb stores in-frame clones only, minus some. This sample yields approximately 95,000 clones, of which about 78% are seen a single time; roughly 4.3% belongs to the top ten. Sequenced sample: PBMCs. The V and J genes are TRBV28 and TRBJ1-2, with no clear D. This TCR was recovered from a woman between 40 and 55 years old in good health and CMV-seropositive. CDR3 region: CASSSRYGYTF. DNA for the CDR3: TGTGCCAGCAGCTCCCGCTATGGCTACACCTTC.